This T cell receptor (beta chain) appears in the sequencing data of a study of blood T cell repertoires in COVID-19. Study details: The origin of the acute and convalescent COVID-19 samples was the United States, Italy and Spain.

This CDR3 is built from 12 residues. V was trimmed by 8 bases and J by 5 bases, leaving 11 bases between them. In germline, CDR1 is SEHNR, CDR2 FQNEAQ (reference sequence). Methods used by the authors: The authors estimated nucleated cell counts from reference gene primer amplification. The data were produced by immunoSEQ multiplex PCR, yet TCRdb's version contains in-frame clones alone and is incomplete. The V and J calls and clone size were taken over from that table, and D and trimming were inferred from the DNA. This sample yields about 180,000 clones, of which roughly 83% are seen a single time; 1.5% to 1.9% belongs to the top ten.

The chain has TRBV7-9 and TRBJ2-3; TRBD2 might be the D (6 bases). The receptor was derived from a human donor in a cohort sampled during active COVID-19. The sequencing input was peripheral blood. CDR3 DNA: TGTGCCAGCGGGGGGTGGGGAGATACGCAGTATTTT. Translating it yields CASGGWGDTQYF. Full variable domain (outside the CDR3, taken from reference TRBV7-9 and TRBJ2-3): DTGVSQNPRHKITKRGQNVTFRCDPISEHNRLYWYRQTLGQGPEFLTYFQNEAQLEKSRLLSDRFSAERPKGSFSTLEIQRTEQGDSAMYLCASGGWGDTQYFGPGTRLTVL.